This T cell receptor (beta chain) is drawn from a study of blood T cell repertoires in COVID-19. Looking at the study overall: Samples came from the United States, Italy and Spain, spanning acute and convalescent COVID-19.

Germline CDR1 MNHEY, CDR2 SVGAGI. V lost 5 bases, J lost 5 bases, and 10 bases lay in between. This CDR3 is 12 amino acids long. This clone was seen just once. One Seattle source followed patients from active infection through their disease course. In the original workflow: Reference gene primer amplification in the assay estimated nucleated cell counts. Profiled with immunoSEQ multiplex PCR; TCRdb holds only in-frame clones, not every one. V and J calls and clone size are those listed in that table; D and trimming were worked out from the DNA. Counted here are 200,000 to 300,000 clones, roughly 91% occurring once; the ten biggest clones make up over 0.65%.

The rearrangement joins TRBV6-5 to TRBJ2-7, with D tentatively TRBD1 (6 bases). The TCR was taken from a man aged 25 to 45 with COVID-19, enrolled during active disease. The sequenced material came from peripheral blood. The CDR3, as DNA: TGTGCCAGCAGTCAGGGGCGGCACGAGCAGTACTTC. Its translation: CASSQGRHEQYF.